A selection of T cell receptor beta chains follows, all from one sample in a study of technical replicates of blood from several donors. Only in-frame clones appear in the TCRdb table, and some are missing; sequencing was by immunoSEQ multiplex PCR. The sample yields 35,000 to 50,000 clones, around 97% seen once. Sequencing used T cells isolated from PBMCs. The receptors come from a human donor in good health. Both conserved end residues are part of each CDR3. The order of the fields is J gene, D gene, V gene, clone size, CDR3 protein, CDR3 DNA. The D gene is left open where the match is weak. Clone size appears in some rows only: once, few, many, or a class for an expanded clone.

>TRBJ1-3|.|TRBV21-1|.
CASSKDLPWDRGNRNTIYF
TGTGCCAGCAGCAAAGATCTTCCTTGGGACAGGGGGAATAGAAACACCATATATTTT
>TRBJ2-1|.|TRBV9|.
CASSASHNEQFF
TGTGCCAGCAGCGCGAGTCACAATGAGCAGTTCTTC
>TRBJ1-2|.|TRBV28|.
CASSLSRVGGGYTF
TGTGCCAGCAGTTTATCTCGGGTAGGAGGTGGCTACACCTTC
>TRBJ2-3|TRBD2|TRBV2|.
CASSGLAGGTDTQYF
TGTGCCAGCAGCGGACTAGCGGGAGGGACAGATACGCAGTATTTT
>TRBJ1-1|.|TRBV6-6|.
CASSYSSSNTEAFF
TGTGCCAGCAGTTACTCGTCTTCGAACACTGAAGCTTTCTTT
>TRBJ2-2|.|TRBV4-1|once
CASSHDSGGGELFF
TGCGCCAGCAGCCACGATAGCGGAGGCGGGGAGCTGTTTTTT
>TRBJ2-7|.|TRBV30|.
CAWSSSPEVVGEQYF
TGTGCCTGGAGTAGTAGCCCCGAGGTAGTAGGCGAGCAGTACTTC
>TRBJ2-3|TRBD2|TRBV13|.
CASSLGLAGDYTQYF
TGTGCCAGCAGCTTAGGACTAGCGGGAGATTATACGCAGTATTTT
>TRBJ1-2|.|TRBV6-1|.
CASVGHPHSNYGYTF
TGTGCCAGCGTCGGACACCCTCATTCTAACTATGGCTACACCTTC
>TRBJ2-5|.|TRBV30|.
CAWSRQTQETQYF
TGTGCCTGGAGTCGACAGACCCAAGAGACCCAGTACTTC
>TRBJ1-1|.|TRBV13|.
CASSLQNTEAFF
TGTGCCAGCAGCTTACAGAACACTGAAGCTTTCTTT
>TRBJ2-2|TRBD1|TRBV28|.
CASSSGQGYEGGELFF
TGTGCCAGCAGTTCTGGACAGGGGTATGAGGGCGGGGAGCTGTTTTTT
>TRBJ2-7|.|TRBV9|.
CASSVEPGTGDFLDEQYF
TGTGCCAGCAGCGTAGAACCGGGCACAGGGGACTTCCTAGACGAGCAGTACTTC
>TRBJ2-2|.|TRBV5-1|.
CASRLTSGELFF
TGCGCCAGCAGACTTACGTCCGGGGAGCTGTTTTTT
>TRBJ1-2|.|TRBV30|once
CAWSLYRDGYTF
TGTGCCTGGAGTCTATACAGGGACGGCTACACCTTC
>TRBJ2-3|.|TRBV6-5|.
CASSEGHRADTQYF
TGTGCCAGCAGTGAGGGACACCGGGCAGATACGCAGTATTTT
>TRBJ1-1|.|TRBV28|.
CAGERVGGTEAFF
TGTGCCGGAGAGCGGGTAGGAGGCACTGAAGCTTTCTTT
>TRBJ1-1|.|TRBV4-1|once
CASSQEYGENTEAFF
TGCGCCAGCAGCCAAGAGTACGGGGAAAACACTGAAGCTTTCTTT
>TRBJ1-3|.|TRBV6-5|.
CASRVHVSGNTIYF
TGTGCCAGCAGGGTACACGTCTCTGGAAACACCATATATTTT
>TRBJ2-5|.|TRBV5-1|.
CASSFSQGEGETQYF
TGCGCCAGCAGCTTTTCACAGGGTGAGGGGGAGACCCAGTACTTC
>TRBJ1-2|.|TRBV2|few
CASRGLFYGYTF
TGTGCCAGCAGGGGCCTCTTCTATGGCTACACCTTC
>TRBJ2-3|TRBD1|TRBV6-5|.
CASSYPAGGDTQYF
TGTGCCAGCAGTTACCCGGCAGGGGGAGATACGCAGTATTTT
>TRBJ2-7|TRBD1|TRBV29-1|.
CSVYRDRSYEQYF
TGCAGCGTGTACCGGGACAGGAGCTACGAGCAGTACTTC
>TRBJ2-1|TRBD2|TRBV5-1|.
CASSFQLAGEISYNEQFF
TGCGCCAGCAGCTTCCAACTAGCGGGAGAAATTTCCTACAATGAGCAGTTCTTC
>TRBJ2-3|.|TRBV6-1|.
CASILAASTDTQYF
TGTGCCAGCATATTAGCCGCTAGCACAGATACGCAGTATTTT
>TRBJ1-5|.|TRBV9|.
CASSPGWDSGQPQHF
TGTGCCAGCAGCCCCGGGTGGGACTCGGGACAGCCCCAGCATTTT
>TRBJ2-3|TRBD1|TRBV29-1|.
CSVGQGGTDTQYF
TGCAGCGTGGGACAGGGAGGCACAGATACGCAGTATTTT
>TRBJ2-3|TRBD2|TRBV19|.
CASSSGRVSDTQYF
TGTGCCAGTAGTAGCGGGAGGGTCTCAGATACGCAGTATTTT
>TRBJ2-7|.|TRBV7-6|.
CASSLGTLAVGYEQYF
TGTGCCAGCAGCTTAGGGACCCTAGCTGTTGGCTACGAGCAGTACTTC
>TRBJ2-2|.|TRBV15|.
CATSRDNFRELFF
TGTGCCACCAGCAGAGATAACTTTAGGGAGCTGTTTTTT
>TRBJ2-7|TRBD1|TRBV6-1|.
CASEPGQDFYEQYF
TGTGCCAGCGAACCGGGACAGGACTTCTACGAGCAGTACTTC
>TRBJ2-7|TRBD1|TRBV5-4|.
CASSSYGTGAYEQYF
TGTGCCAGCAGCTCTTACGGGACAGGGGCCTACGAGCAGTACTTC
>TRBJ2-7|TRBD2|TRBV7-9|once
CASSPGLAGKTSSYEQYF
TGTGCCAGCAGCCCTGGACTAGCGGGCAAAACTAGCTCCTACGAGCAGTACTTC
>TRBJ2-1|.|TRBV29-1|.
CSVERRLAQFF
TGCAGCGTTGAAAGGCGGCTTGCGCAGTTCTTC
>TRBJ2-5|TRBD1|TRBV29-1|.
CSAHSTGKETQYF
TGCAGCGCCCACTCGACAGGGAAAGAGACCCAGTACTTC
>TRBJ2-7|TRBD2|TRBV5-8|.
CASSLGLAGSYEQYF
TGTGCCAGCAGCCTCGGACTAGCGGGATCCTACGAGCAGTACTTC
>TRBJ2-2|TRBD2|TRBV5-8|.
CASSARDYNTGELFF
TGTGCCAGCAGCGCCCGGGACTACAACACCGGGGAGCTGTTTTTT